These T cell receptor beta chains were read from a single sample in a study of blood T cells in healthy people across ages. TCRdb recomputed calls from the 5' RACE reads with MiXCR, one row per CDR3 protein. The sample holds about 1.4 million distinct CDR3 sequences, roughly 60% seen once. Sequencing used blood. The source is a man between 18 and 29 years old in good health. CDR3s leave out the opening cysteine and the closing phenylalanine or tryptophan. Fields, in order: clone size, V gene, D gene, CDR3 protein. The D gene is left open where the match is weak. Clone size is shown for a subset of rows, as once, few, many or a class of expanded clone.

abundance: .
v_gene: TRBV7-9
d_gene: .
CDR3aa: ASSLSAYGGDGYT

abundance: .
v_gene: TRBV5-1
d_gene: .
CDR3aa: ASSLAGGDASEQY

abundance: .
v_gene: TRBV20-1
d_gene: TRBD2
CDR3aa: SVRQRGAYEQY

abundance: once
v_gene: TRBV25-1
d_gene: .
CDR3aa: VSSEYTGGSSYNEQF

abundance: .
v_gene: TRBV20-1
d_gene: TRBD1
CDR3aa: SAYSGTGNLETQY

abundance: .
v_gene: TRBV20-1
d_gene: TRBD1
CDR3aa: SAGTGRDNQPQH

abundance: few
v_gene: TRBV10-3
d_gene: .
CDR3aa: AISESAGGAYGYT

abundance: few
v_gene: TRBV20-1
d_gene: .
CDR3aa: SAIWAGGSTDTQY

abundance: few
v_gene: TRBV7-9
d_gene: .
CDR3aa: ASTEGNSNYGYT

abundance: few
v_gene: TRBV12-3/TRBV12-4
d_gene: .
CDR3aa: ASSIDTRYGYA

abundance: few
v_gene: TRBV7-9
d_gene: .
CDR3aa: ASTPNVQGMGEQY

abundance: .
v_gene: TRBV10-3
d_gene: TRBD1
CDR3aa: ATQDRDGGNQPQH

abundance: .
v_gene: TRBV20-1
d_gene: .
CDR3aa: SARDRPATQNIQY

abundance: .
v_gene: TRBV27
d_gene: TRBD1
CDR3aa: ASRVVGGYTQY

abundance: .
v_gene: TRBV3-1
d_gene: .
CDR3aa: ASSQGTLSAGGYT

abundance: .
v_gene: TRBV7-9
d_gene: TRBD1
CDR3aa: ASSPDRARNYGYT